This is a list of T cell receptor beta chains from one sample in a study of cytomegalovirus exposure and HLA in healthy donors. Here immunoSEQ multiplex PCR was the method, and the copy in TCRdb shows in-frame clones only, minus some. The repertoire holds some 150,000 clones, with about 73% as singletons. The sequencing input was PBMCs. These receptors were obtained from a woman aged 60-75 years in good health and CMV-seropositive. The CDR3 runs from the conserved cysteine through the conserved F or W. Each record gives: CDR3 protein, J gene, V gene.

CASTRGTGTGELFF TRBJ2-2 TRBV7-3
CSAILGSEQYF TRBJ2-7 TRBV20-1
CASSSGSSVQETQYF TRBJ2-5 TRBV5-1
CASSDQGSGNTIYF TRBJ1-3 TRBV19
CASSLVSAAGGYGYTF TRBJ1-2 TRBV28
CASEGGRSTEAFF TRBJ1-1 TRBV6-6
CASSPKRQTSNQPQHF TRBJ1-5 TRBV27
CASMSETGGYNEQFF TRBJ2-1 TRBV19
CASIHGSSGANVLTF TRBJ2-6 TRBV5-1
CASSSTGTGDTEAFF TRBJ1-1 TRBV6-5
CASRGAGGLSHEQYF TRBJ2-7 TRBV27
CASSSLHSGNSNQPQHF TRBJ1-5 TRBV27
CASSPAGYRYGYTF TRBJ1-2 TRBV5-4
CASSFRLAGNTDTQYF TRBJ2-3 TRBV7-6
CASSSGGLGQPQHF TRBJ1-5 TRBV6-1
CASSPNLLAGEETQYF TRBJ2-5 TRBV5-1
CASSLASPTLSYEQYF TRBJ2-7 TRBV5-1
CASSLATGDRLYGYTF TRBJ1-2 TRBV5-4
CASSFKGQKETQYF TRBJ2-5 TRBV5-8
CASSASPRTVEQYF TRBJ2-7 TRBV19
CASSQDRGLSGQPQHF TRBJ1-5 TRBV5-6
CASSSQTGGYGYTF TRBJ1-2 TRBV5-1
CASSDNSRDRGPIRTYEQYF TRBJ2-7 TRBV6-4
CATSREGLAANTGELFF TRBJ2-2 TRBV15
CASSLRRPSTGAGETQYF TRBJ2-5 TRBV14
CASSVSPGQGRVGAKNIQYF TRBJ2-4 TRBV13
CASRRDTGVTSGNTIYF TRBJ1-3 TRBV5-1
CASSHWTTNTGELFF TRBJ2-2 TRBV4-1
CASSEEGASTGELFF TRBJ2-2 TRBV2
CASSLRSYYGYTF TRBJ1-2 TRBV28
CASSFGNSGSTDTQYF TRBJ2-3 TRBV5-1
CASSRQLPPYEQYF TRBJ2-7 TRBV28
CASSFESYYGYTF TRBJ1-2 TRBV5-4
CASSDRQGYTEAFF TRBJ1-1 TRBV19
CASSFDKNTGELFF TRBJ2-2 TRBV5-4